The 19 T cell receptor beta chains below come from one sample, sequenced in a study of blood T cell repertoires in COVID-19. Sequenced by immunoSEQ multiplex PCR; TCRdb stores in-frame clones only, minus some. The sample records roughly 200,000 clones, roughly 87% being singletons. Sequencing was carried out using peripheral blood. The source is a woman aged 18-29 years who had recovered from COVID-19.

The chain carries TRBV7-2 and TRBJ2-3; TRBD1 aligns across 7 bases. From germline, CDR1 is SGHTA and CDR2 FQGNSA. After removal of 4 bases from V and 1 base from J, the junction contained 2 bases not matched to a gene. The CDR3 spans 14 residues. CDR3 nucleotides: TGTGCCAGCAGCTCCGACAGGGGCACAGATACGCAGTATTTT. Its translation: CASSSDRGTDTQYF. Filled out from reference TRBV7-2 and TRBJ2-3, the complete variable domain reads GAGVSQSPSNKVTEKGKDVELRCDPISGHTALYWYRQSLGQGLEFLIYFQGNSAPDKSGLPSDRFSAERTGGSVSTLTIQRTQQEDSAVYLCASSSDRGTDTQYFGPGTRLTVL.

This chain links TRBV28 with TRBJ2-7, with TRBD2 identical over 10 bases. The CDR3 runs to 15 residues. Trimming removed 3 bases from V and 2 bases from J; junction bases left unmatched: 4. The germline V gene encodes CDR1 MDHEN and CDR2 SYDVKM. CDR3 sequence reads: CASSFLLAGTYEQYF. The CDR3 DNA follows: TGTGCCAGCAGTTTCCTACTAGCGGGGACCTACGAGCAGTACTTC.

V usage is TRBV20-1 and J usage is TRBJ2-1; tentative D call: TRBD2 (5 bases). The CDR3 sequence is 11 residues long. Germline CDR1 reads DFQATT; CDR2 reads SNEGSKA (reference sequence). The ends were cut back, 7 bases at V and 5 bases at J, with 9 bases in the middle. CDR3 amino acids: CSGPLDNEQFF. As DNA, the CDR3 is TGCAGTGGGCCACTAGACAATGAGCAGTTCTTC.

The chain uses TRBV27 and TRBJ1-5, with 8 bases aligning to TRBD1. Per germline, CDR1 MNHEY and CDR2 SMNVEV (reference sequence). CDR3 length: 14 residues. V was pared by 8 bases and J by 4 bases, with 7 bases of the junction left unmatched. The CDR3 coding sequence is TGTGCCAGCGGCCTTGACAGGGGAAATCAGCCCCAGCATTTT. As protein: CASGLDRGNQPQHF.

A few counts support this clone. The genes are TRBV29-1 and TRBJ1-1; TRBD1 agrees at 9 bases. This CDR3 spans 14 amino acids. V dropped 6 bases and J dropped 5; count of bases not matched to a gene: 10. CDR1 is SQVTM, CDR2 ANQGSEA, per germline. This chain's CDR3 is CSVAGQGSKTEAFF. CDR3 bases: TGCAGCGTAGCGGGACAGGGTAGTAAGACTGAAGCTTTCTTT.

The chain uses TRBV6-5 and TRBJ1-4; weak D call: TRBD1 (5 bases). V was pared by 2 bases and J by 2 bases, with 6 bases between. Germline V gene data show CDR1 as MNHEY and CDR2 as SVGAGI. This CDR3 is 14 amino acids long. CDR3 sequence reads: CASSYGGTNEKLFF. In DNA, the CDR3 is TGTGCCAGCAGTTACGGGGGGACTAATGAAAAACTGTTTTTT.

The rearrangement links TRBV4-1 to TRBJ2-7, with D uncertain. Germline assignment: CDR1 MGHRA and CDR2 YSYEKL. The CDR3 is made up of 12 amino acids. V dropped 4 bases and J dropped 4 bases, with 8 bases sitting between them. CDR3 protein: CASSPAGYEQYF. As DNA, the CDR3 is TGCGCCAGCAGCCCCGCCGGTTACGAGCAGTACTTC.

The chain carries TRBV6-2 or TRBV6-3 and TRBJ2-7, with D perhaps TRBD1 (5 bases). The CDR3 covers 14 residues. Germline-derived CDR1 and CDR2 are MNHEY and SVGEGT. The ends were cut back, 1 base at V and 0 bases at J, with 7 bases in the middle. This chain's CDR3 is CASSYFDSSYEQYF. The CDR3 nucleotides read TGTGCCAGCAGTTACTTCGACAGCTCCTACGAGCAGTACTTC.

The chain joins TRBV29-1 to TRBJ2-7; 11 nucleotides align to TRBD1. CDR1 and CDR2 (germline): SQVTM, ANQGSEA. The CDR3 sequence is 12 residues long. Trimming took 6 bases from V and 6 from J; bases not matched to a gene: 4. In DNA form, the CDR3 reads TGCAGCGTGCCGGGACAGGGGGGCGAGCAGTACTTC. This translates into CSVPGQGGEQYF.

This chain connects TRBV10-1 to TRBJ1-2, with D maybe TRBD1 (5 bases). The CDR3 covers 13 residues. V dropped 0 bases and J dropped 12 bases, with 14 bases sitting between them. The germline gives CDR1 WNHNN, CDR2 SYGVQD (reference sequence). CDR3 DNA sequence: TGCGCCAGCAGTGAGTCTCCCATGGGGCTCCACACCTTC. Its protein is CASSESPMGLHTF.

This chain links TRBV7-6 with TRBJ2-1; 9 bases align to TRBD2. The V gene end was trimmed by 6 bases and the J gene end by 4 bases; junction bases not matched to a gene: 19. CDR3 length: 19 residues. Germline loops: CDR1 SGHVS, CDR2 FNYEAQ. The CDR3 coding sequence is TGTGCCAGCAGTCGATCCCCCCTTCGTAGCGGGAGCCAGTACAATGAGCAGTTCTTC. Residues: CASSRSPLRSGSQYNEQFF.

The V and J genes are TRBV21-1 and TRBJ2-7; the table calls TRBD1, which could not be checked here. TRBV21-1 is annotated as a pseudogene. This CDR3 has 17 amino acids. CDR3 DNA sequence: TGTGCCAGCAGCAAAGCGGCACTCAGGGGGAGGACCTACGAGCAGTACTTC. It specifies CASSKAALRGRTYEQYF.

The gene calls are TRBV6-2 or TRBV6-3 and TRBJ1-5, with TRBD1 matching 9 bases. V shed 0 bases, J shed 7 bases, and the junction held 13 bases outside the gene matches. Germline V gives CDR1 MNHEY, CDR2 SVGEGT. This CDR3 has 18 amino acids. In DNA form, the CDR3 reads TGTGCCAGCAGTTACTCAGAGGGACAGGGAGTGCGGCGGCAGCCCCAGCATTTT. Protein: CASSYSEGQGVRRQPQHF.

The gene calls are TRBV27 and TRBJ2-1, with 10 bases fitting TRBD1. The germline CDR1 and CDR2 sequences are MNHEY and SMNVEV (reference sequence). Trimming removed 5 bases from V and 6 bases from J; junction bases left unmatched: 7. The CDR3 consists of 15 residues. CDR3: CASSGDRGAGNEQFF. CDR3 bases: TGTGCCAGCAGTGGGGACAGGGGTGCCGGCAATGAGCAGTTCTTC.

The chain joins TRBV7-9 to TRBJ1-1; 7 bases agree with TRBD1. V was clipped by 10 bases and J by 2 bases; unmatched bases: 7. Germline values: CDR1 SEHNR, CDR2 FQNEAQ (reference sequence). The CDR3 covers 13 residues. For the CDR3, the DNA is TGTGCCACCCTGACAGGGCCTAACACTGAAGCTTTCTTT. Protein product: CATLTGPNTEAFF.

The genes are TRBV30 and TRBJ2-2; D unclear. Deletions cut 3 bases from V and 4 bases from J, with 12 bases between. The CDR3 consists of 14 residues. Germline V gene sequence: CDR1 GTSNPN, CDR2 SVGIG (reference sequence). The CDR3 loop is CAWRDTFPTGELFF. CDR3 coding DNA: TGTGCCTGGAGAGATACTTTCCCCACCGGGGAGCTGTTTTTT. Looking up the rest from reference TRBV30 and TRBJ2-2 gives the full variable domain: SQTIHQWPATLVQPVGSPLSLECTVEGTSNPNLYWYRQAAGRGLQLLFYSVGIGQISSEVPQNLSASRPQDRQFILSSKKLLLSDSGFYLCAWRDTFPTGELFFGEGSRLTVL.

The rearrangement links TRBV4-1 to TRBJ2-3; weak D call: TRBD2 (5 bases). The CDR3 spans 17 residues. The V end lost 1 base, the J end lost 0 bases, and 14 bases lay between the germline ends. In germline, CDR1 is MGHRA, CDR2 YSYEKL. This chain's CDR3 is CASSQVSSGGSTDTQYF. The CDR3 DNA follows: TGCGCCAGCAGCCAAGTTTCCAGCGGAGGCAGCACAGATACGCAGTATTTT.

V is TRBV11-2 and J is TRBJ2-7; 9 bases align to TRBD1. The CDR3 contains 15 residues. The V segment lost 5 bases and the J segment 1 base; nucleotides outside the gene matches: 6. The germline gives CDR1 SGHAT, CDR2 FQNNGV. CDR3 amino acids: CASSPGTGFSYEQYF. CDR3 nucleotide sequence: TGTGCCAGCAGCCCGGGGACAGGGTTTTCCTACGAGCAGTACTTC. The variable domain in full, completed from reference TRBV11-2 and TRBJ2-7, reads EAGVAQSPRYKIIEKRQSVAFWCNPISGHATLYWYQQILGQGPKLLIQFQNNGVVDDSQLPKDRFSAERLKGVDSTLKIQPAKLEDSAVYLCASSPGTGFSYEQYFGPGTRLTVT.

The table lists this clone with a count of one. The chain is built from TRBV11-2 and TRBJ2-5; 9 bases are a match to TRBD1. V dropped 5 bases and J dropped 5; count of bases not matched to a gene: 12. CDR1 SGHAT and CDR2 FQNNGV come from the germline V gene. The length of the CDR3 is 16 residues. In DNA, the CDR3 is TGTGCCAGCAGCCCTGGAGGGGACAGGGTTTGGGAGACCCAGTACTTC. Amino acid sequence: CASSPGGDRVWETQYF.